A single sample gave rise to the 8 T cell receptor beta chains below, sequenced in a study of tumor and adjacent non-tumor tissue in lung cancer. TCRbeta libraries were built with three rounds of nested PCR, modified from ARM-PCR. Via MiXCR, TCRdb re-called the multiplex PCR reads, giving one row per CDR3 protein. The sample holds 40,000 to 45,000 distinct CDR3 sequences, 60% to 70% seen once. RNA was extracted from bulk tissue without any cell sorting. The normal lung tissue was taken more than 3 cm from the tumor edge. Sequencing was done on a sample of distant non-tumor lung tissue. All receptors come from a woman aged 40 to 55 with non-small cell lung cancer.

In its sample, this clonotype was seen many times. The rearrangement joins TRBV4-1 to TRBJ2-1; the D is unclear. The V end lost 0 bases, the J end lost 4 bases, and 13 bases lay between the germline ends. Germline CDR1 reads MGHRA; CDR2 reads YSYEKL. The CDR3 runs to 16 residues. CDR3 region: CASSQEDGRIYNEQFF. CDR3 coding DNA: TGCGCCAGCAGCCAAGAGGACGGACGGATATACAATGAGCAGTTCTTC.

In its sample, this clonotype was seen many times. A read error may account for a junction end that differs from germline. The rearrangement joins TRBV20-1 to TRBJ2-7, with D possibly being TRBD1 or TRBD2 (5 bases each). Germline assignment: CDR1 DFQATT and CDR2 SNEGSKA (reference sequence). CDR3 size: 14 residues. CDR3 DNA sequence: TGCAGTGCTAGAGATCCGGGGCTCACCTACGAGCAATACTTC. Its protein is CSARDPGLTYEQYF.

Comment on this clonotype: This may be a read error: a much more frequent sequence differs by one nucleotide. The chain recombines TRBV7-3 with TRBJ2-1, with D possibly matching TRBD2 (5 bases). Germline CDR1 and CDR2: SGHTA and FQGTGA. The CDR3 is 15 residues long. V gave up 3 bases and J gave up 7 bases, with 16 bases separating them. In DNA form, the CDR3 reads TGTGCCAGCAGCTTGGCTAGCTGGATGGGAAATGAGCAGTTCTTC. This encodes CASSLASWMGNEQFF.

The chain uses TRBV6-5 and TRBJ1-1; D unresolved. Germline V gene sequence: CDR1 MNHEY, CDR2 SVGAGI. CDR3 size: 13 residues. V was pared by 7 bases and J by 10 bases, with 19 bases between. CDR3 nucleotide sequence: TGTGCCAGCAACAATTGGCCAGCTCAAGGAGCTTTCTTT. Translated, it gives CASNNWPAQGAFF.

The V call is TRBV29-1, the J call TRBJ2-5; tentatively, D is TRBD1 or TRBD2 (6 bases each). The germline gives CDR1 SQVTM, CDR2 ANQGSEA. The CDR3 extends over 14 amino acids. V was cut by 6 bases and J by 10 bases, with 24 bases left in between. Written as DNA, the CDR3 is TGCAGCGTCGCAATGACCAGTAGAGGAGGGGGCCAGTACTTC. Translating it yields CSVAMTSRGGGQYF.

Comments on this clonotype: A single base separates this from a much larger clone, so it may be a read error. This chain links TRBV7-8 with TRBJ2-2; a weak D match, TRBD1 (7 bases). The germline gives CDR1 SGHVS, CDR2 FQNEAQ. V gave up 2 bases and J gave up 7 bases, with 14 bases separating them. The CDR3 extends over 15 amino acids. Here the CDR3 reads CASSLRQGGIGELFF. The DNA for the CDR3 is TGTGCCAGCAGCTTAAGGCAGGGGGGAATCGGGGAGCTGTTTTTT.

The rearrangement joins TRBV6-5 to TRBJ2-7, with D hard to call. The germline V gene has CDR1 MNHEY and CDR2 SVGAGI. The CDR3 spans 14 residues. V lost 2 bases and J lost 7, with 15 bases in between. The CDR3 loop is CASSYRAKFDEQYF. Here the CDR3 DNA reads TGTGCCAGCAGTTACAGGGCTAAGTTCGATGAGCAGTACTTC.

For this clonotype: Since no conserved phenylalanine or tryptophan closes the CDR3, a read error is the likely cause. V usage is TRBV5-6 and J usage is TRBJ2-6; weak D call: TRBD1 (6 bases). This CDR3 comprises 15 residues. V lost 7 bases and J 1 base, leaving 12 bases between the germline ends. Germline values: CDR1 SGHDT, CDR2 YYEEEE. Here the CDR3 DNA reads TGTGCCAGCCGATTCAGGGGATCTGGGGCCAACGTCCTGACTATG. Translated, it gives CASRFRGSGANVLTM.